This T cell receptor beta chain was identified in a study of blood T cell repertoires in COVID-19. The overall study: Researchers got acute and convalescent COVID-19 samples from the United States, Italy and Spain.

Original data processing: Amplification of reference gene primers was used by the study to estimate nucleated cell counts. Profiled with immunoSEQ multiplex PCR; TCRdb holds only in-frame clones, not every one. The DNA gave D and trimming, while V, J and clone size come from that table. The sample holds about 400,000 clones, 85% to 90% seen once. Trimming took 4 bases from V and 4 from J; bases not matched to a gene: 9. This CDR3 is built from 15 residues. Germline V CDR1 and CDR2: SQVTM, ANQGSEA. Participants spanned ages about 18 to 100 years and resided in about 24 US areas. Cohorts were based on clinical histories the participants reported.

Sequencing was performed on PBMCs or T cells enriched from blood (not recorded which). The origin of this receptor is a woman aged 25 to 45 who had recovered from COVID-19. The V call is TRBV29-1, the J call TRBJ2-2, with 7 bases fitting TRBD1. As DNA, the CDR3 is TGCAGCGTTGGGAATCCGGGACAGATCACCGGGGAGCTGTTTTTT. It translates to CSVGNPGQITGELFF.